This T cell receptor beta chain was found in a study of T cell responses to AZD1222 COVID-19 vaccine listed by TCRdb under 2021. Background for the entire study: TCR sequencing was performed for about 250 trial participants, of whom 200 to 220 were given two doses of AZD1222 and 26 were given two doses of MenACWY control vaccine. Trial participants were enrolled into age subgroups of 18-55, 56-69 and 70-plus years, which contained around 150, 29 and 61 TCR-sequenced participants, respectively.

This sample's time point label indicates: about 28 days (+/-7) after the second vaccine dose. AZD1222 recipients whose second dose came at about 4 weeks and those whose second dose came at about 12 weeks were combined into one group, since spike-specific TCR depth and breadth did not differ between the two schedules. Samples from vaccinated people were obtained from the UK trials COV001 and COV002, which included a single-blind randomized controlled phase 2/3 trial of AZD1222 (ChAdOx1 nCoV-19) in healthy adults. Trial participant PBMC samples were collected at day 0 and day 28 after the second dose for TCRbeta chain sequencing. The CDR3 runs 15 residues from the cysteine to the phenylalanine. The DNA shown is the 45-base CDR3, in frame from base 1. CDR1 and CDR2 are read off the germline V gene (reference sequence) as MNHEY and SMNVEV. The junction shows trimming of 8 bases on V and 8 bases on J, and the gene matches do not reach 12 bases of it.

The study at large found these results: In the small 56-69-year group, the increase in depth fell short of significance, most likely because of low power. Conclusions about previously exposed vaccinees were limited because only six or seven AZD1222 recipients were SARS-CoV-2 seropositive at baseline. Reportedly, close to half of the unique spike-specific TCRs recognized epitopes lying outside the regions that are mutated in the B.1.351 and B.1.1.7 variants. Spike-specific TCR breadth and depth rose significantly after two AZD1222 doses compared with day 0 and with MenACWY recipients. Because no day 14 peak-response samples were available, the repertoires could be characterized only after the peak T cell response. Vaccine-associated CD4 TCRs spanned the whole spike protein, with dominant responses in regions 160-218 and 743-854. Participants were mostly white British, with more females than males. The authors suggested clonal diversity may have been underestimated.

This clone appeared once. Its antigen is currently not known. Base quality data are lacking; no much larger clone is found one base away. The CDR3 regions of human TCRbeta chains were analyzed by immunosequencing. The original methods were these. TCRs in the repertoires were matched against a reference library of SARS-CoV-2-specific TCRs that had been generated with the MIRA antigen-specificity platform. Breadth was defined as the fraction of unique TCRs that were SARS-CoV-2-associated, and depth was defined as the fraction of total T cells that were SARS-CoV-2-associated. Using the MIRA data, every spike-specific TCR was mapped to the spike region that the TCR reacted to and assigned to either a CD4 or a CD8 class. Log10-transformed breadth and depth values were compared by one-way ANOVA with Sidak's multiple comparisons tests. TCRdb re-hosts the immuneACCESS table, in-frame sequences only. Its copies lack some clones; in the studies checked, an unresolved V gene accounts for under half of them, and the cause for the rest is not known. The DNA was the basis for D and trimming; V, J and clone size are from that table. This sample has roughly 130,000 clones in its table, and roughly 92% of those were observed once. 0.85% to 1.3% of the sample rests with the top ten.

The sequence links TRBV27 to TRBJ1-4; a stretch of 9 junction bases matches TRBD1. The sequence was collected from an adult who received the AZD1222 COVID-19 vaccine. The sample was peripheral blood, taken 28 days after the second AZD1222 dose. CDR3 region: CASGYYRGPGEKLFF. The DNA reads TGTGCCAGCGGCTATTACAGGGGGCCCGGGGAAAAACTGTTTTTT.